The sequence of this T cell receptor (beta chain) was determined in a study of shared clonotypes between healthy human individuals. Every subset had its genomic DNA shared out evenly among several immunoSEQ plates. Only in-frame clones appear in the TCRdb table, and some are missing; sequencing was by immunoSEQ multiplex PCR. The top ten clones hold 0.11% of a sample with about 550,000 clones, around 95% of them seen once. Naive CD8 cells, CD45RO-negative and positively selected for CCR7, excluded terminally differentiated effector memory CD45RA+ cells. Sequencing was done on a sample of naive CD8+ T cells sorted from blood. This sequence was found in a woman aged 25 to 39 in good health.

CDR3 region: CASSLRGNTGELFF. The CDR3 bases are TGTGCCAGCAGTCTCCGTGGGAACACCGGGGAGCTGTTTTTT. The chain carries TRBV28 and TRBJ2-2; no clear D gene. Trimming removed 5 bases at V and 1 base at J, with 8 bases between. The CDR3 loop spans 14 amino acids. The germline CDR1 and CDR2 sequences are MDHEN and SYDVKM.